A single TCR beta chain is shown here with its context. The specificity of this receptor is unknown. Base qualities are not recorded, but no much larger clone differs from it by a single base. Sample time point, as interpreted from the label and publication: week 11, during vaccination. A 20-mer mutant IDH1 peptide at 300 micrograms in Montanide made up each vaccine dose, which was injected subcutaneously together with topical imiquimod. Donors had newly diagnosed WHO grade 3 or 4 IDH1-mutant astrocytomas with loss of nuclear ATRX. The samples were drawn from NOA16, a multicentre, single-arm, open-label phase I trial in Germany that tested a mutant IDH1 peptide vaccine in humans for the first time. Genomic DNA for TCRB sequencing was extracted from EDTA blood using the DNeasy Blood and Tissue Kit. The entry originates in a study of a mutant IDH1 vaccine in newly diagnosed glioma (dated by TCRdb to the early 2020s). In the study overall: Eight vaccinations were administered to patients in weeks 1, 3, 5, 7, 11, 15, 19 and 23, corresponding to visits V03 through V10. The 32 treated patients were 62.5% male and around 40% female, with a mean age of approximately 40 years. Longitudinal TCRB deep sequencing was done for about two dozen treated patients, wherever samples were available for exploratory analyses. Six visits were used for peripheral blood collection: V03 (baseline), V05, V07, V10, V12 and V13. Vaccination started 4-6 weeks after radiotherapy alone, or was given together with temozolomide cycles in the groups whose treatment included chemotherapy. Prior to enrollment, patients had been given standard therapy consisting of radiotherapy alone, temozolomide alone, or radiochemotherapy with temozolomide, with the combination given to most patients. Broad study findings and their caveats: Availability determined which PBMC samples were chosen for TCRB deep sequencing. According to the authors, sample limitations meant that analyses of patient blood samples could not be reproduced. Pseudoprogression seemed to be unrelated to changes in the top peripheral T cell clonotypes found by TCRB sequencing. Immune responses induced by the vaccine were seen in approximately 93% of patients across multiple MHC alleles.

CDR1 and CDR2 are drawn from the germline V gene (reference sequence): SEHNR, FQNEAQ. From cysteine to phenylalanine, the CDR3 is 12 amino acids long. Only CDR3 DNA remains: 36 bases, in frame from the first base. The germline V end is reduced by 6 bases and the J end by 6 bases; junction bases left unmatched: 3. Library prep was done by the immunoSEQ multiplex PCR assay. The hsTCRB Kit was used according to the manufacturer's protocol to amplify rearranged TCR beta chain sequences. Sequencing of TCRB libraries was carried out on an Illumina MiSeq. Regarding the original processing steps: The kit vendor's proprietary platform handled demultiplexing, trimming and gene mapping. What TCRdb holds here is the immuneACCESS table cut down to in-frame rearrangements. Part of the clones is not present; checked against another copy, under half of the missing clones reflect an unresolved V gene, and the others are unexplained. V, J and clone size are those of that table, while D and trimming were read from the DNA. Present in this sample are about 40,000 clones, 80% of which were seen just once. The ten largest clones capture about 14% of the sample.

The TCR originated in a woman aged 25 to 39 with glioma. Some clones in this sample may be carry-over from other donors' samples. The chain links TRBV7-9 with TRBJ2-7, with TRBD1 matching 9 junction bases. The sequencing used peripheral blood mononuclear cells (PBMCs), collected from a glioma patient whose treatment included an IDH1 peptide vaccine. For the CDR3, the sequence is CASRGTGPEQYF. The DNA sequence is given as TGTGCCAGCAGGGGGACAGGGCCCGAGCAGTACTTC.